The sample holds a few counts of the clone carrying this T cell receptor (beta chain). Its antigen is undetermined. This entry is derived from a study of post-analysis software for immune sequencing data. Study results and caveats: Compared against controls, patients with multiple sclerosis displayed significantly lower normalized Chao1 diversity. Samples made in the same batch grouped tightly together by F measure. TRBV5-6, TRBV5-1 and TRBV20-1 were among four or five TRBV segments more frequent in patients than controls.

V was cut by 5 bases and J by 1 base, with 10 bases left in between. The CDR3 contains 13 residues. CDR1 and CDR2 from the germline V gene are DFQATT and SNEGSKA (reference sequence). Tagging with unique molecular identifiers was a feature of the TCR beta cDNA libraries. TCRdb processed the PCR reads anew with MiXCR; each CDR3 protein has one entry. The sample has hundreds of thousands of distinct CDR3 sequences; about 40% are singletons. The TCR sequence derives from a girl aged 10 to 17 with multiple sclerosis. Specimen: blood. The genes are TRBV20-1 and TRBJ2-3, with a tentative D call TRBD2 (6 bases). In DNA, the CDR3 is TGCAGTGCTTGGGGACTCGGCACAGATACGCAGTATTTT. Residues: CSAWGLGTDTQYF.